The clone carrying this T cell receptor beta chain was found once. Its specificity is unknown. Both subsets, CD45RA+ naive and CD45RA-negative memory, were split from the CD4+ cells. This sample is drawn from a study of shared clonotypes between healthy human individuals. Assay execution took place at the deep level. Here immunoSEQ multiplex PCR was the method, and the copy in TCRdb shows in-frame clones only, minus some. The data hold about 2.4 million clones, with 85% to 95% observed a single time. The V end lost 6 bases, the J end lost 6 bases, and 23 bases lay between the germline ends. Per the germline V gene, CDR1 is SNHLY and CDR2 is FYNNEI. This CDR3 has 16 residues. Overall study findings and caveats: Among the subsets, naive ones generally showed larger estimated richness than memory ones.

The sequencing sample was made of naive CD4+ T cells sorted from blood. Regarding subset: CD45RA+ positively selected. The TCR was taken from a man aged 18 to 35 in good health. The rearrangement joins TRBV2 to TRBJ1-1; tentative D call: TRBD1 (6 bases). CDR3 region: CASSPSSTGPPAEAFF. CDR3 bases: TGTGCCAGCAGCCCTTCTTCGACAGGCCCTCCCGCTGAAGCTTTCTTT.